This TCR beta chain is from a study of cytomegalovirus exposure and HLA in healthy donors. Study overall: Around 85 million unique TCRs from HLA-typed donors were held in an early data release.

Regarding the study as a whole: Productive rates of about 87% or about 30% were seen for most TCR beta V segments in an earlier analysis.

13 Jbeta primers and 60 Vbeta primers were used for the PCR. Sequenced by immunoSEQ multiplex PCR; TCRdb stores in-frame clones only, minus some. Counted here are roughly 130,000 clones, less than 85% occurring once; the ten biggest clones make up about 2.1%. About this clone: The antigen is undetermined.

Deletions cut 6 bases from V and 3 bases from J, with 6 bases between. The CDR3 consists of 11 residues. Germline lookup yields CDR1 SEHNR and CDR2 FQNEAQ (reference sequence). The V call is TRBV7-9, the J call TRBJ2-7; D ambiguous. This clonotype originated in a woman in her thirties or forties in good health and CMV-seropositive. Sequenced material: PBMCs. This CDR3 is CASSFYYEQYF. The CDR3 DNA sequence: TGTGCCAGCAGTTTCTACTACGAGCAGTACTTC.